The following is a T cell receptor (beta chain) sequence with its context. This specimen belongs to a study of blood T cell repertoires in COVID-19. Study in general: Collection of acute and convalescent COVID-19 samples took place in the United States, Italy and Spain. Nucleic acid was either cDNA or gDNA, and it came from T cells, B-cell-depleted T cells, or PBMCs.

In the authors' workflow: Amplification with reference gene primers provided the estimates of nucleated cell counts. Clones were read by immunoSEQ multiplex PCR, and TCRdb kept only the in-frame ones, dropping some. That table is the source of V, J and clone size, and D and trimming were worked out from the DNA. The repertoire consists of 250,000 to 300,000 clones, with more than 65% occurring once and the leading ten covering around 3.2%. The germline V gene encodes CDR1 MNHEY and CDR2 SVGAGI. This CDR3 region has 16 residues. With 4 bases clipped from V and 4 bases from J, the junction kept 9 bases outside the gene matches.

The gene calls are TRBV6-5 and TRBJ2-1; 8 bases line up with TRBD2. This TCR derives from a young woman with acute or convalescent COVID-19. Sequenced sample: peripheral blood. CDR3 protein: CASSLGSGRPYNEQFF. The CDR3 nucleotides read TGTGCCAGCAGTTTAGGAAGCGGGAGACCTTACAATGAGCAGTTCTTC.